Shown below are 31 T cell receptor beta chains from a single sample sequenced in a study of identical twins. TCRdb reprocessed the 5' RACE reads via MiXCR and lists one record per CDR3 protein. The table records hundreds of thousands of distinct CDR3 sequences, about 20% of them present only once. These sequences were also reported in another study, on T cells expressing NK-cell markers.

Sequencing was performed on PBMCs. The receptors derive from a woman under 30 in good health.

The gene calls are TRBV7-2 and TRBJ2-5, with D hard to call. V dropped 2 bases and J dropped 5 bases, with 12 bases sitting between them. Per germline, CDR1 SGHTA and CDR2 FQGNSA. This CDR3 has 14 residues. This CDR3 reads CASSLSPHLETQYF. In DNA form, the CDR3 reads TGTGCCAGCAGCTTATCCCCGCACTTGGAGACCCAGTACTTC.

In regard to this clonotype: At one end the junction does not follow the germline gene, possibly because of a read error. V and J are TRBV6-5 and TRBJ2-1; TRBD2 agrees at 10 bases. Germline V gives CDR1 MNHEY, CDR2 SVGAGI. The CDR3 extends over 14 amino acids. CDR3 sequence reads: CASSYSSLAGVVLF. For the CDR3, the DNA is TGTGCCAGCAGTTACTCGAGCCTAGCGGGGGTCGTGCTCTTC.

This clonotype was counted at least ten times. V gene TRBV6-2 or TRBV6-3 combines with J gene TRBJ1-2; no clear D. Trimming stripped 5 bases from V and 7 bases from J, with 14 bases between. The CDR3 sequence is 13 residues long. Germline V gives CDR1 MNHEY, CDR2 SVGEGT. CDR3 protein: CASSRTQSFGYTF. The CDR3 DNA reads TGTGCCAGCAGTCGGACGCAGTCCTTTGGCTACACCTTC.

The rearrangement joins TRBV6-5 to TRBJ2-7; a weak D match, TRBD1 (6 bases). The germline V gene encodes CDR1 MNHEY and CDR2 SVGAGI. Trimming removed 6 bases at V and 4 bases at J, with 10 bases between. CDR3 length equals 12 residues. The CDR3 DNA follows: TGTGCCAGCAGGGGACAAAATTACGAGCAGTACTTC. Its translation is CASRGQNYEQYF.

The chain is built from TRBV13 and TRBJ2-3, with D perhaps given as TRBD1 or TRBD2 (7 bases each). The germline CDR1 and CDR2 sequences are PRHDT and FYEKMQ (reference sequence). CDR3 length equals 15 residues. Trimming took off 3 bases at V and 4 bases at J, with 14 bases between the two ends. In nucleotides, the CDR3 is TGTGCCAGCAGCTTCGACAGGGAGGGGGCAGATACGCAGTATTTT. Amino acid sequence: CASSFDREGADTQYF.

The chain's CDR3 is CSVLRASGGPSSYEQYF. CDR3 DNA: TGCAGTGTCCTAAGGGCTAGCGGGGGCCCCAGCTCCTACGAGCAGTACTTC. This sequence joins TRBV20-1 and TRBJ2-7, with TRBD2 matching 10 bases. V gave up 7 bases and J gave up 0 bases; unmatched junction bases: 15. The CDR3 loop spans 17 amino acids. From germline, CDR1 is DFQATT and CDR2 SNEGSKA (reference sequence).

This clonotype came up many times. The V gene is TRBV7-9, the J gene TRBJ2-5; D gene uncertain. Germline loops: CDR1 SEHNR, CDR2 FQNEAQ (reference sequence). This CDR3 has 13 amino acids. V lost 9 bases and J 1 base, leaving 12 bases between the germline ends. The CDR3 reads CASSRAPQETQYF. CDR3 in DNA: TGTGCCAGTTCCAGAGCGCCCCAAGAGACCCAGTACTTC.

V gene TRBV20-1 combines with J gene TRBJ2-2, with TRBD2 identical over 8 bases. V was pared by 1 base and J by 4 bases, with 2 bases of the junction left unmatched. CDR1 DFQATT and CDR2 SNEGSKA come from the germline V gene (reference sequence). CDR3 length equals 14 residues. CDR3 sequence (DNA): TGCAGTGCTAGAGTCGGGGGGGTCACCGGGGAGCTGTTTTTT. Protein: CSARVGGVTGELFF.

The DNA for the CDR3 is TGTGCCAGCAGTTACTCTAGCGGGAGGGACGAGCAGTACTTC. Residues: CASSYSSGRDEQYF. The chain joins TRBV6-2 or TRBV6-3 to TRBJ2-7; TRBD2 aligns across 11 bases. The germline gives CDR1 MNHEY, CDR2 SVGEGT. With 0 bases clipped from V and 5 bases from J, the junction kept 0 bases outside the gene matches. The CDR3 runs to 14 residues.

The chain uses TRBV5-1 and TRBJ2-5; possibly TRBD1 or TRBD2 for D (6 bases each). V lost 2 bases and J 5 bases, leaving 13 bases between the germline ends. Germline V gives CDR1 SGHRS, CDR2 YFSETQ. The length of the CDR3 is 14 residues. CDR3 DNA: TGCGCCAGCAGCTTTCTGGGGGGCCCCGAGACCCAGTACTTC. Protein: CASSFLGGPETQYF.

This sequence joins TRBV7-9 and TRBJ1-1; D unresolved. Germline CDR1 reads SEHNR; CDR2 reads FQNEAQ (reference sequence). Trimming took 1 base from V and 7 from J, leaving 13 bases between them. This CDR3 has 14 residues. The DNA for the CDR3 is TGTGCCAGCAGCTTAGGCCCCGGGTGGGATGAAGCTTTCTTT. This translates into CASSLGPGWDEAFF.

The table lists this clonotype with a few counts. The V gene is TRBV20-1, the J gene TRBJ2-7, with D tentatively TRBD2 (6 bases). Germline V CDR1 and CDR2: DFQATT, SNEGSKA (reference sequence). The CDR3 runs 14 residues. V was pared by 6 bases and J by 2 bases, with 17 bases between. CDR3 bases: TGCAGTGCGCCGGCGGGACGGAACCCCTACGAGCAGTACTTC. This codes for CSAPAGRNPYEQYF.

The chain combines TRBV10-2 with TRBJ2-7, with 9 bases aligning to TRBD1. Looked up from germline, CDR1 is WSHSY and CDR2 is SAAADI. The junction had 5 bases not matched to a gene; V was cut back by 3 bases and J by 2 bases. The CDR3 sequence is 15 residues long. The CDR3 spells CASSESGTGTYEQYF. CDR3 coding DNA: TGCGCCAGCAGTGAATCGGGGACAGGGACCTACGAGCAGTACTTC.

V is TRBV7-2 and J is TRBJ2-3; the D is unclear. Germline CDR1 and CDR2: SGHTA and FQGNSA. The length of the CDR3 is 11 residues. V was shortened by 3 bases and J by 10 bases, with 8 bases between the two germline ends. CDR3 nucleotides: TGTGCCAGCAGCTTTTCAAGATCGCAGTATTTT. Its protein product is CASSFSRSQYF.

CDR3 region: CSAPTIAGRYEQYF. As DNA, the CDR3 is TGCAGTGCCCCGACGATAGCGGGAAGATACGAGCAGTACTTC. The chain uses TRBV20-1 and TRBJ2-7, with 8 positions matching TRBD2. The trim removed 6 bases at V and 4 bases at J, leaving 11 bases unmatched. The CDR3 spans 14 residues. The V gene's germline CDR1 is DFQATT and CDR2 SNEGSKA (reference sequence).

The chain is built from TRBV29-1 and TRBJ2-7; 9 bases are a match to TRBD1. Germline V CDR1 and CDR2: SQVTM, ANQGSEA. The CDR3 length is 10 residues. V gave up 7 bases and J gave up 13 bases; unmatched junction bases: 8. CDR3 nucleotides: TGCAGCGCCCTGGGACAGGGTATCTACTTC. Amino acids: CSALGQGIYF.

V gene TRBV12-3 or TRBV12-4 combines with J gene TRBJ1-1; no reliable D call. The V end lost 5 bases, the J end lost 0 bases, and 10 bases lay between the germline ends. This CDR3 comprises 14 residues. The DNA of the CDR3 is TGTGCCAGCAGTACCCGACGGGTGAACACTGAAGCTTTCTTT. It is translated as CASSTRRVNTEAFF.

In this sample, this clonotype turned up a few times. The chain employs TRBV7-6 and TRBJ2-2, with a weak D call TRBD2 (5 bases). Germline CDR1 and CDR2: SGHVS and FNYEAQ. This CDR3 has 17 amino acids. Trimming removed 4 bases from V and 4 bases from J, with 19 bases in between. The CDR3 loop is CASSSSAGEGSTGELFF. The DNA for the CDR3 is TGTGCCAGCAGCTCCTCGGCCGGGGAAGGGAGCACCGGGGAGCTGTTTTTT.

The gene calls are TRBV27 and TRBJ2-7, with 11 nucleotides matching TRBD2. V was clipped by 8 bases and J by 5 bases; unmatched bases: 8. The germline gives CDR1 MNHEY, CDR2 SMNVEV (reference sequence). This CDR3 contains 14 residues. The CDR3, as DNA: TGTGCCAGCCGCTTACTAGCGGGAGACAACGAGCAGTACTTC. Encoded protein: CASRLLAGDNEQYF.

The genes are TRBV10-3 and TRBJ2-2, with 8 bases matching TRBD1. Germline CDR1 ENHRY, CDR2 SYGVKD. This CDR3 is built from 16 residues. Trimming at V came to 4 bases and at J to 2 bases, leaving 6 bases not matched to a gene. This CDR3 reads CAISGGQGRNTGELFF. The CDR3, as DNA: TGTGCCATCAGTGGAGGACAGGGTCGAAACACCGGGGAGCTGTTTTTT.

The V call is TRBV25-1, the J call TRBJ2-7, with 7 nucleotides matching TRBD1. V lost 4 bases and J lost 4; bases outside the gene matches: 7. Germline assignment: CDR1 MGHDK and CDR2 SYGVNS. CDR3 length: 14 amino acids. DNA of the CDR3: TGTGCCAGCAGTGGAACAGGGGCCTGGTACGAGCAGTACTTC. This encodes CASSGTGAWYEQYF.

The V and J genes are TRBV30 and TRBJ1-2; D not certain. Between the trimmed V and J ends, which lost 2 bases and 8 bases, there was a span of 12 bases. This CDR3 contains 12 residues. Germline values: CDR1 GTSNPN, CDR2 SVGIG (reference sequence). The CDR3 spells CAWSNGFRGYTF. The CDR3 nucleotides are TGTGCCTGGAGTAACGGGTTCCGCGGCTACACCTTC.

This clonotype was found a few times. This chain uses TRBV20-1 with TRBJ2-1; the match to TRBD2 covers 9 bases. Germline V CDR1 and CDR2: DFQATT, SNEGSKA (reference sequence). The CDR3 runs to 15 residues. After removal of 4 bases from V and 9 bases from J, the junction contained 13 bases not matched to a gene. As DNA, the CDR3 is TGCAGTGCTACCGACTTAGCGGGAGAAAGGGGTGAGCAGTTCTTC. Translating it yields CSATDLAGERGEQFF.

This clonotype showed up many times. The J gene is TRBJ2-7, the V gene TRBV20-1; 7 nucleotides agree with TRBD1. Germline V gene lookup returns CDR1 DFQATT and CDR2 SNEGSKA (reference sequence). V lost 0 bases and J lost 6; bases outside the gene matches: 5. CDR3 size: 13 residues. CDR3 bases: TGCAGTGCTAGAGATCGAGCAGGGGGCGAGCAGTACTTC. It specifies CSARDRAGGEQYF.

This clonotype has just a few counts. The V and J genes are TRBV12-3 or TRBV12-4 and TRBJ1-4; D call uncertain. Trimming pared 5 bases from V and 0 bases from J, leaving 4 bases between. The CDR3 length is 13 residues. CDR3 nucleotides: TGTGCCAGCAGTGGAGCAACTAATGAAAAACTGTTTTTT. Its translation is CASSGATNEKLFF.

This clonotype came up a few times. V usage is TRBV6-2 or TRBV6-3 and J usage is TRBJ2-1; D remains ambiguous. This CDR3 comprises 15 residues. The germline CDR1 and CDR2 sequences are MNHEY and SVGEGT. V lost 5 bases and J 0 bases, leaving 11 bases between the germline ends. The CDR3 DNA reads as TGTGCCAGCAGTCCCTTCACGAGCTCCTACAATGAGCAGTTCTTC. Its translation is CASSPFTSSYNEQFF.

This sequence joins TRBV5-5 and TRBJ1-2; 9 nucleotides match TRBD1. The CDR3 totals 13 residues. Losses at the gene ends were 4 bases for V and 7 bases for J; bases not matched to a gene: 5. CDR1 and CDR2 (germline): SGHKS, YYEKEE (reference sequence). The CDR3 reads CASSRTGGPGYTF. CDR3 nucleotides: TGTGCCAGCAGCCGAACAGGGGGCCCTGGCTACACCTTC.

In this sample, this clonotype turned up a few times. V is TRBV29-1 and J is TRBJ1-1; D is perhaps TRBD1 (5 bases). This CDR3 has 12 residues. The germline V and J ends were trimmed by 7 bases and 4 bases, with 13 bases remaining between them. CDR1 SQVTM and CDR2 ANQGSEA come from the germline V gene. CDR3 bases: TGCAGCGCAAACCAGGGAAGCACTGAAGCTTTCTTT. Translating gives CSANQGSTEAFF.

This clonotype was seen more than once but under ten times. The gene calls are TRBV9 and TRBJ2-1; a weak D match, TRBD2 (7 bases). Looked up from germline, CDR1 is SGDLS and CDR2 is YYNGEE. V was pared by 3 bases and J by 3 bases, with 16 bases between. The CDR3 is 16 amino acids. CDR3 in amino acids: CASSGGAGTIYNEQFF. CDR3 in DNA: TGTGCCAGCAGCGGGGGAGCGGGGACAATCTACAATGAGCAGTTCTTC.

This clonotype has just a few counts. The CDR3 loop reads CSAARTGLTNEKLFF. CDR3 in DNA: TGCAGCGCCGCCCGGACAGGGCTAACTAATGAAAAACTGTTTTTT. The V and J genes are TRBV29-1 and TRBJ1-4, with 8 bases matching TRBD1. The CDR3 spans 15 residues. The junction had 8 bases not matched to a gene; V was cut back by 7 bases and J by 1 base. Germline CDR1 and CDR2: SQVTM and ANQGSEA.

The gene calls are TRBV7-2 and TRBJ2-1; TRBD1 might be the D (8 bases). From germline, CDR1 is SGHTA and CDR2 FQGNSA. Deletions cut 4 bases from V and 5 bases from J, with 18 bases between. CDR3 length: 16 amino acids. CDR3 sequence reads: CASSSWTGRADNEQFF. The CDR3 DNA sequence: TGTGCCAGCAGCTCCTGGACAGGGAGGGCGGACAATGAGCAGTTCTTC.